This T cell receptor (beta chain) was obtained from a study of blood T cell repertoires in COVID-19. Overall study context: Spain, Italy and the United States supplied samples that represented acute and convalescent COVID-19. PBMCs, B-cell-depleted T cells, or T cells provided the cDNA or gDNA that made up the material.

Repertoires were generated with immunoSEQ multiplex PCR, while TCRdb's copy carries only in-frame clones and drops some. This table has about 81,000 clones, approximately 89% appearing once. The CDR3 covers 16 residues. Germline-derived CDR1 and CDR2 are ENHRY and SYGVKD. V lost 4 bases to trimming and J lost 2 bases, with 17 bases between them. This TCR was recovered from a man between 65 and 85 years old with active or convalescent COVID-19. The specimen sequenced was peripheral blood. V gene TRBV10-3 combines with J gene TRBJ1-2, with TRBD1 as a possible D gene (6 bases). This CDR3 reads CAISAKVDSRNYGYTF. The CDR3 nucleotides read TGTGCCATCAGTGCTAAAGTGGACAGCAGGAACTATGGCTACACCTTC.